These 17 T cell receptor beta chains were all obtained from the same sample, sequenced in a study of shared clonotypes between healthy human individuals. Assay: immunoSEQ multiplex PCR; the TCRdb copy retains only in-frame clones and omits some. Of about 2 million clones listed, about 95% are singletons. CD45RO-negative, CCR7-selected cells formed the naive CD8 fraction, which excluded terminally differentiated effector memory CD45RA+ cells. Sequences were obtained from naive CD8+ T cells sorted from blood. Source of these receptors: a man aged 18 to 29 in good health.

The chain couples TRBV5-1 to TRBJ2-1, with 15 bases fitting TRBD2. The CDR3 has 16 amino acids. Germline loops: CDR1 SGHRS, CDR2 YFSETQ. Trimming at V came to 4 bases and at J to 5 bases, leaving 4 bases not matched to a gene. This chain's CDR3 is CASSQGLAGGHNEQFF. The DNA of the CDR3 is TGCGCCAGCAGCCAGGGACTAGCGGGAGGTCACAATGAGCAGTTCTTC.

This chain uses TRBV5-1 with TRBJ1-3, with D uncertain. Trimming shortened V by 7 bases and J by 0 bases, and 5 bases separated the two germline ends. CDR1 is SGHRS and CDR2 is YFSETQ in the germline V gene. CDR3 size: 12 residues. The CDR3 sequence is CASADSGNTIYF. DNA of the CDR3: TGCGCCAGCGCAGACTCTGGAAACACCATATATTTT.

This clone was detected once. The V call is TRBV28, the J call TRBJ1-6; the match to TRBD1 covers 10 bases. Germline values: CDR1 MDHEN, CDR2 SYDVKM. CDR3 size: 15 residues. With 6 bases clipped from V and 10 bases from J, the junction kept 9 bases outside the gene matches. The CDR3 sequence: CASSRDRGGESPLHF. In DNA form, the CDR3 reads TGTGCCAGCAGCCGGGACAGGGGTGGGGAATCACCCCTCCACTTT.

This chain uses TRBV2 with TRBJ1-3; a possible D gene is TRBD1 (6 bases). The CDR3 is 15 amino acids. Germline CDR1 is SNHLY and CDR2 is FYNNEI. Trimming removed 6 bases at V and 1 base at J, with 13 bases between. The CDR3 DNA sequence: TGTGCCAGCAGGCCAGCAGGGGTGTCTGGAAACACCATATATTTT. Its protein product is CASRPAGVSGNTIYF.

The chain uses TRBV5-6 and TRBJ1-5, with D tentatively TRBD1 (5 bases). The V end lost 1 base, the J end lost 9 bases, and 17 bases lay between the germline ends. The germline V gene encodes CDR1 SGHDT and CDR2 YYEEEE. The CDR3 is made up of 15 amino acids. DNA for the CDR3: TGTGCCAGCAGCTTGTGGGAGGCAGGGACCGGGCCCCAGCATTTT. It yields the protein CASSLWEAGTGPQHF.

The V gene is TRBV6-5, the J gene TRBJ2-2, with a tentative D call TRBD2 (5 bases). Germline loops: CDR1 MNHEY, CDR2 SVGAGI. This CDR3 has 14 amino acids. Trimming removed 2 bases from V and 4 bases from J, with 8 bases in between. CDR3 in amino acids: CASSYRGVTGELFF. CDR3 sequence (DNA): TGTGCCAGCAGTTACCGGGGAGTCACCGGGGAGCTGTTTTTT.

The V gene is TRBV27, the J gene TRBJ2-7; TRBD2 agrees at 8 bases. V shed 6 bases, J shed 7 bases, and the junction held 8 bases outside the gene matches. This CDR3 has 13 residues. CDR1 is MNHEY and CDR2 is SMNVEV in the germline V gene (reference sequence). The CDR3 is CASRSREGWEQYF. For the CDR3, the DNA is TGTGCCAGCAGGTCCCGGGAGGGCTGGGAGCAGTACTTC.

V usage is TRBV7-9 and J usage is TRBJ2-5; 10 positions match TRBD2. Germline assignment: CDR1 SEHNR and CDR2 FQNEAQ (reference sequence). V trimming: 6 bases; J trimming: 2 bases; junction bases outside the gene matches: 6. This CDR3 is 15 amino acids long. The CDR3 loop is CASSPGTSEQETQYF. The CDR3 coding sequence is TGTGCCAGCAGTCCTGGGACTAGCGAGCAAGAGACCCAGTACTTC.

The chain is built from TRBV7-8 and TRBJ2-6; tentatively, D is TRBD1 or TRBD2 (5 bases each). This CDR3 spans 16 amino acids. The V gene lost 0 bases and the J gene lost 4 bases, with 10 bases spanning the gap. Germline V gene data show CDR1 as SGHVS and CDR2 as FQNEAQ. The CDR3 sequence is CASSLAGESGANVLTF. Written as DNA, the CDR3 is TGTGCCAGCAGCTTAGCGGGGGAATCCGGGGCCAACGTCCTGACTTTC.

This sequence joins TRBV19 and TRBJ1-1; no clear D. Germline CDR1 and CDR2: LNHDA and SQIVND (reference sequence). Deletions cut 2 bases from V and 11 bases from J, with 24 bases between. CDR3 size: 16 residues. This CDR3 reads CASSIWVYSPEREAFF. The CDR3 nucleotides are TGTGCCAGTAGTATATGGGTTTACAGCCCAGAACGGGAGGCTTTCTTT.

CDR3 residues: CASSPGVRYTYEQYF. CDR3 sequence (DNA): TGCGCCAGCAGCCCGGGGGTCAGGTATACCTACGAGCAGTACTTC. The chain links TRBV5-1 to TRBJ2-7; possible D gene TRBD2, 6 bases. The germline V and J ends were trimmed by 4 bases and 2 bases, with 16 bases remaining between them. The V gene's germline CDR1 is SGHRS and CDR2 YFSETQ. The length of the CDR3 is 15 residues.

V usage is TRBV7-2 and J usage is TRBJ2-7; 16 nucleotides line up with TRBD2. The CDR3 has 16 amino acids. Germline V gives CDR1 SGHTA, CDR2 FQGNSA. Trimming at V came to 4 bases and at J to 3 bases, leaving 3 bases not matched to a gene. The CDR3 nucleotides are TGTGCCAGCAGCTGGGGACTAGCGGGAGGGATCTACGAGCAGTACTTC. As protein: CASSWGLAGGIYEQYF.

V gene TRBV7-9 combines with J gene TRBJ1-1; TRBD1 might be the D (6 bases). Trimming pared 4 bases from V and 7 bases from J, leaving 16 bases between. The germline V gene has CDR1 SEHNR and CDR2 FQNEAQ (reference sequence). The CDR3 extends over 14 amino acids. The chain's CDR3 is CASSSRDMIVEAFF. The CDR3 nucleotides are TGTGCCAGCAGCTCACGGGACATGATTGTTGAAGCTTTCTTT.

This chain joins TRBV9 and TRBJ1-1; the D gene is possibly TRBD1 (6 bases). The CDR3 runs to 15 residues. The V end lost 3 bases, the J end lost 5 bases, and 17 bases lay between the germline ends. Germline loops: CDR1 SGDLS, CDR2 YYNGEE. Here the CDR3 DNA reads TGTGCCAGCAGCGCTCCGGACAGCCCCCATACTGAAGCTTTCTTT. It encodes CASSAPDSPHTEAFF.

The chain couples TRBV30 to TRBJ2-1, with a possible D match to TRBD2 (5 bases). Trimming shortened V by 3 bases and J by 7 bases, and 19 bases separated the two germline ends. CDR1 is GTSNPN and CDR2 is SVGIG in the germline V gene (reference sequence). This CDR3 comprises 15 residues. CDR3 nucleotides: TGTGCCTGGAGCTCCCCGCGGACTTGGGTAAATGAGCAGTTCTTC. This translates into CAWSSPRTWVNEQFF.

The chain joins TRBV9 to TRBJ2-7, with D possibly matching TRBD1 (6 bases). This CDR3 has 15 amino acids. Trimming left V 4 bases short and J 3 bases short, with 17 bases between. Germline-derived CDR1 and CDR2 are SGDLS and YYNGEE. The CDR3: CASSPGGQTIYEQYF. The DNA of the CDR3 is TGTGCCAGCAGCCCCGGAGGACAGACTATCTACGAGCAGTACTTC.

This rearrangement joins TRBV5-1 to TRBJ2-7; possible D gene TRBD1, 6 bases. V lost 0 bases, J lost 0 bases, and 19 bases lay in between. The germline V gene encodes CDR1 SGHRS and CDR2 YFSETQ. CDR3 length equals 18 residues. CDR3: CASSLDPGEGLGSYEQYF. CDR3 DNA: TGCGCCAGCAGCTTGGATCCAGGGGAAGGTCTTGGCTCCTACGAGCAGTACTTC.